This T cell receptor (beta chain) derives from a study of spatial heterogeneity in lung cancer. The overall study: The count of detected beta-chain sequences consistently exceeded that of alpha-chain sequences. Whole-study findings and limits: Resection saw ubiquitous expanded tumor TCRs appear in blood more than follow-up did.

TCR cDNA molecules were tagged individually, and each one carried a unique molecular identifier. TCRdb reprocessed the 5' RACE reads with MiXCR, giving one entry per CDR3 protein. The sample yields 13,000 or so distinct CDR3 sequences, approximately 3.5% seen once. Documented time point: sample taken at primary tumor resection. Frozen PBMC, nontumor lung or tumor provided whole RNA, which was sequenced unsorted. V was pared by 3 bases and J by 9 bases, with 15 bases between. CDR3 length equals 14 residues. CDR1 is LNHDA and CDR2 is SQIVND in the germline V gene (reference sequence). This clonotype was counted many times. What it recognizes is unknown.

The source material was PBMCs, sampled at surgery. This TCR was sampled from a male donor with early-stage non-small cell lung cancer. The chain combines TRBV19 with TRBJ1-5; D is possibly TRBD1 (5 bases). The CDR3 DNA is TGTGCCAGTAGTATGCAGGGAGGCGGGAGGCCCCAGCATTTT. Translated, it gives CASSMQGGGRPQHF.